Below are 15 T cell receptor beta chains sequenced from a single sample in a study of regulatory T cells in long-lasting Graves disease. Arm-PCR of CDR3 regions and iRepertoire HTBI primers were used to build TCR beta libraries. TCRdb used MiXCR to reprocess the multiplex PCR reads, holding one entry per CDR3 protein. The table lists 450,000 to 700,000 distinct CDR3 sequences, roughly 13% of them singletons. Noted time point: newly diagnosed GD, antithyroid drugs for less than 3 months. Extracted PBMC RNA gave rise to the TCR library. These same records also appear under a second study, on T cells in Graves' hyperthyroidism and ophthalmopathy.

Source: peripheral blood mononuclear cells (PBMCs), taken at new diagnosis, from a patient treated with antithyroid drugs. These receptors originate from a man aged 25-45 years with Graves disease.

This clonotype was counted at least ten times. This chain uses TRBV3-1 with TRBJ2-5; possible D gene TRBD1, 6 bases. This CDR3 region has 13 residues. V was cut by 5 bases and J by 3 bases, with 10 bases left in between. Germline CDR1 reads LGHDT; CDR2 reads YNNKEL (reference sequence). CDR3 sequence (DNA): TGTGCCAGCAGCTTACGGACAGAAGAGACCCAGTACTTC. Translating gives CASSLRTEETQYF.

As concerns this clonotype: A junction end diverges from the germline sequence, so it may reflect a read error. The chain's CDR3 is CASSFGQVGDTIYF. The CDR3 DNA is TGTGCCAGCAGCTTTGGACAGGTTGGAGACACCATATATTTT. The V gene is TRBV7-9, the J gene TRBJ1-3, with TRBD1 matching 7 bases. CDR1 SEHNR and CDR2 FQNEAQ come from the germline V gene (reference sequence). The length of the CDR3 is 14 residues.

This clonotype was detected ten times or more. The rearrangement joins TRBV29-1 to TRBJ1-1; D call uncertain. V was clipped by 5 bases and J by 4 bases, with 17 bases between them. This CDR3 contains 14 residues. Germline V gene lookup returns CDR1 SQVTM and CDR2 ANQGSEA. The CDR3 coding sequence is TGCAGCGTTCACGAATTCGGAGCTCCCACTGAAGCTTTCTTT. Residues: CSVHEFGAPTEAFF.

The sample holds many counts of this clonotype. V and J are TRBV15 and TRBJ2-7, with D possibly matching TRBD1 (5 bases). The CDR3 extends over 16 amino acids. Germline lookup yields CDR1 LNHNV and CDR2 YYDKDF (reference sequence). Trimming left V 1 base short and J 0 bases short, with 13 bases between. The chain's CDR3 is CATSRVWGYSSYEQYF. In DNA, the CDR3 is TGTGCCACCAGCAGAGTTTGGGGCTACAGCTCCTACGAGCAGTACTTC.

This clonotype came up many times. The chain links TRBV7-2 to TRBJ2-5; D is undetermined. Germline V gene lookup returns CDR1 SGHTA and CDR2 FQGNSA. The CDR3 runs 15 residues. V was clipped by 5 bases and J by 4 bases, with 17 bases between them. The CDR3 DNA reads TGTGCCAGCAGCCACCGTTTGGGTTGGCTAGAGACCCAGTACTTC. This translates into CASSHRLGWLETQYF.

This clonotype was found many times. The CDR3 spells CASSLEHEQFF. As DNA, the CDR3 is TGCGCCAGCAGCTTGGAGCATGAGCAGTTCTTC. The chain joins TRBV5-1 to TRBJ2-1; D gene ambiguous. The CDR3 is made up of 11 amino acids. Germline values: CDR1 SGHRS, CDR2 YFSETQ. The V end was cut by 0 bases, the J end by 8 bases, with 3 bases between.

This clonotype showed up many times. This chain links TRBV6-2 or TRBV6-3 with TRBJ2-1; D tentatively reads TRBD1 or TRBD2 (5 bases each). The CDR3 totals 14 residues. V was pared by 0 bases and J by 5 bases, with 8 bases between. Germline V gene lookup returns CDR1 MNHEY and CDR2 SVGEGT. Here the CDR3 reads CASSYSRDHNEQFF. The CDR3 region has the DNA TGTGCCAGCAGTTACTCCCGGGACCACAATGAGCAGTTCTTC.

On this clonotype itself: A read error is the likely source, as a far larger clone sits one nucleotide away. This chain's CDR3 is CASSPKVGGLVQFF. The CDR3 DNA reads as TGTGCCAGCAGCCCAAAGGTCGGGGGGCTAGTGCAGTTCTTC. The V gene is TRBV12-3 or TRBV12-4, the J gene TRBJ2-1; maybe TRBD2 (7 bases). V was shortened by 6 bases and J by 12 bases, with 21 bases between the two germline ends. The CDR3 is 14 amino acids.

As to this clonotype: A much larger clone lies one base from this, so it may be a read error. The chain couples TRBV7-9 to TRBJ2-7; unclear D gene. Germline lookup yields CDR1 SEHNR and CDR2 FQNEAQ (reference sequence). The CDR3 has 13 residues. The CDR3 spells CVSPDAPSYEQYF. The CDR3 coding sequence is TGTGTCAGCCCTGACGCGCCATCCTACGAGCAGTACTTC.

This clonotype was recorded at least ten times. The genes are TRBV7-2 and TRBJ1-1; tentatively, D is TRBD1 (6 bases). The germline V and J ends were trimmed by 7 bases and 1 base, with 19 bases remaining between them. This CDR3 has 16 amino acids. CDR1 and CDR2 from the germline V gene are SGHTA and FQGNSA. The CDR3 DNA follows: TGTGCCAGCATTATAAGGGGGGGCGGCTGGAACACTGAAGCTTTCTTT. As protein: CASIIRGGGWNTEAFF.

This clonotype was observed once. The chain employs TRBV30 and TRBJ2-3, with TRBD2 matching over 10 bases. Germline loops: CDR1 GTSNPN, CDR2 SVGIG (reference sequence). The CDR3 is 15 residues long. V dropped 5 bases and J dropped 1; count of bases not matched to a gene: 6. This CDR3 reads CAWSSGRAGTDTQYF. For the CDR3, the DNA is TGTGCCTGGTCTAGCGGGAGAGCCGGCACAGATACGCAGTATTTT.

The CDR3 bases are TGTGCCAGCAGTGATATTGAGGGGGAGCTGTTTTTT. Translated: CASSDIEGELFF. This sequence joins TRBV2 and TRBJ2-2; D unresolved. The CDR3 spans 12 residues. V dropped 3 bases and J dropped 8 bases, with 7 bases sitting between them. In germline, CDR1 is SNHLY, CDR2 FYNNEI.

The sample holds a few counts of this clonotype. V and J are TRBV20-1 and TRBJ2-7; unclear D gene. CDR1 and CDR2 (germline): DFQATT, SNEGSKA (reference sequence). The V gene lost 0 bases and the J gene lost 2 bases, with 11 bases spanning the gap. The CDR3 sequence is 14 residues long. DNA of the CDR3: TGCAGTGCTAGAGATCGGCTAGGGACCTACGAGCAGTACTTC. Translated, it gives CSARDRLGTYEQYF.

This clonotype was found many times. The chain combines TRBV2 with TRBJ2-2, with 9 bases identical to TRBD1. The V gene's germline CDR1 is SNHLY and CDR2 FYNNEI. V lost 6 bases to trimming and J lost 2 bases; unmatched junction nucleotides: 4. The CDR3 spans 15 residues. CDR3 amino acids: CASREGQGNTGELFF. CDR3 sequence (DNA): TGTGCCAGCAGAGAGGGACAGGGTAACACCGGGGAGCTGTTTTTT.

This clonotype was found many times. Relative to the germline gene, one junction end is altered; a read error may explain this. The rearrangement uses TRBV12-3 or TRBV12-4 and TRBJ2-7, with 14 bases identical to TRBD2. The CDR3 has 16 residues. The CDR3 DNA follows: TGTGCCAACAGTAGTAGTGGCGGGACTAGCGGGAGAAAGCAGTACTTC. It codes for CANSSSGGTSGRKQYF.